The T cell receptor beta chain under discussion was sequenced for a study of blood T cell repertoires in COVID-19. Unmatched junction bases numbered 6, after V lost 5 bases and J lost 5 bases. Germline lookup yields CDR1 SGHAT and CDR2 FQNNGV. There are 14 residues in the CDR3. Sequencing was performed with immunoSEQ multiplex PCR; in TCRdb, only in-frame clones are kept and a portion is missing. In the table there are approximately 160,000 clones, around 81% of which are singletons. This clone has a single count. The V call is TRBV11-2, the J call TRBJ2-7; 10 bases agree with TRBD1. The TCR was taken from a man aged 55 to 70 with active or convalescent COVID-19. Sequencing was performed on peripheral blood. The CDR3 spells CASSPRTGGDEQYF. CDR3 DNA sequence: TGTGCCAGCAGCCCCAGGACAGGGGGTGACGAGCAGTACTTC.